What follows are 6 T cell receptor beta chains derived from one specimen sequenced in a study of PD-1 blockade in mismatch repair-deficient tumors. TCRdb's copy holds only in-frame clones and misses some; the assay was immunoSEQ multiplex PCR. The table includes 35,000 or so clones, around 83% detected once. This specimen consisted of peripheral blood, obtained around 75 weeks after starting pembrolizumab. The receptors were gathered from an adult with mismatch repair-deficient cancer.

Only a few counts were recorded for this clone. The chain employs TRBV6-1 and TRBJ2-7, with D possibly TRBD2 on 6 matching bases. The CDR3 has 13 amino acids. Germline V gene sequence: CDR1 MNHNS, CDR2 SASEGT. V was pared by 1 base and J by 7 bases, with 11 bases between. As DNA, the CDR3 is TGTGCCAGCAGTGAAGTGGCAGGGAGGGAGCAGTACTTC. Its translation: CASSEVAGREQYF.

The V call is TRBV27, the J call TRBJ2-5, with a tentative D call TRBD2 (6 bases). V was clipped by 5 bases and J by 2 bases, with 21 bases between them. In germline, CDR1 is MNHEY, CDR2 SMNVEV (reference sequence). This CDR3 is built from 17 residues. CDR3 protein: CASSPRASESPQETQYF. The CDR3 nucleotides read TGTGCCAGCAGTCCCCGGGCTAGCGAGAGCCCACAAGAGACCCAGTACTTC.

The chain couples TRBV7-2 to TRBJ2-5; TRBD2 might be the D (6 bases). The CDR3 is made up of 14 amino acids. The germline gives CDR1 SGHTA, CDR2 FQGNSA. Trimming took off 7 bases at V and 5 bases at J, with 17 bases between the two ends. CDR3 sequence: CASTRAGLWETQYF. In DNA, the CDR3 is TGTGCCAGCACCCGAGCGGGCCTATGGGAGACCCAGTACTTC. Based on the CDR3 plus reference TRBV7-2 and TRBJ2-5, the full variable domain is GAGVSQSPSNKVTEKGKDVELRCDPISGHTALYWYRQSLGQGLEFLIYFQGNSAPDKSGLPSDRFSAERTGGSVSTLTIQRTQQEDSAVYLCASTRAGLWETQYFGPGTRLLVL.

V and J are TRBV15 and TRBJ2-2, with D perhaps TRBD1 or TRBD2 (6 bases each). Germline loops: CDR1 LNHNV, CDR2 YYDKDF (reference sequence). The V end was cut by 1 base, the J end by 6 bases, with 24 bases between. CDR3 length: 19 residues. CDR3 sequence: CATSRGPTLAQGPSGELFF. The CDR3 region has the DNA TGTGCCACCAGCAGAGGCCCCACACTAGCACAGGGACCATCCGGGGAGCTGTTTTTT.

The V gene is TRBV5-1, the J gene TRBJ2-3; 9 positions agree with TRBD1. Germline V gene sequence: CDR1 SGHRS, CDR2 YFSETQ. Losses at the gene ends were 4 bases for V and 4 bases for J; bases not matched to a gene: 4. The CDR3 contains 14 residues. The DNA for the CDR3 is TGCGCCAGCAGCCTTAGACAGGGGGCAGATACGCAGTATTTT. Its translation is CASSLRQGADTQYF.

This chain links TRBV7-8 with TRBJ2-7; TRBD2 matches at 15 bases. Germline V gene data show CDR1 as SGHVS and CDR2 as FQNEAQ. The ends lost 5 bases at V and 3 bases at J; junction bases unmatched: 14. The CDR3 has 19 residues. The CDR3 loop is CASSIGLAGGRGTFYEQYF. Here the CDR3 DNA reads TGTGCCAGCAGCATAGGACTAGCGGGAGGGCGAGGAACCTTCTACGAGCAGTACTTC.